The TCR beta chain under discussion was sequenced for a study of patients and donors after allogeneic stem cell transplantation. This clonotype turned up a few times. Each CDR3 protein is one row after TCRdb ran MiXCR on the RT-PCR reads. The sample lists more than 850,000 distinct CDR3 sequences; 15% to 20% were seen once. V lost 6 bases, J lost 6 bases, and 14 bases lay in between. The CDR3 has 13 amino acids. Specimen: blood, either unsorted or a sorted T cell fraction (not recorded which). The chain has TRBV12-3 or TRBV12-4 and TRBJ1-2; no firm D call. The clonotype comes from a human donor who was either an allogeneic HSCT recipient or a stem cell or donor lymphocyte infusion donor (not recorded which). It is not recorded whose cells these are; they may come from a transplant donor. The CDR3, as DNA: TGTGCCAGCAGCGAGCTTGGAGCAGATGGCTACACCTTC. Translation gives CASSELGADGYTF.